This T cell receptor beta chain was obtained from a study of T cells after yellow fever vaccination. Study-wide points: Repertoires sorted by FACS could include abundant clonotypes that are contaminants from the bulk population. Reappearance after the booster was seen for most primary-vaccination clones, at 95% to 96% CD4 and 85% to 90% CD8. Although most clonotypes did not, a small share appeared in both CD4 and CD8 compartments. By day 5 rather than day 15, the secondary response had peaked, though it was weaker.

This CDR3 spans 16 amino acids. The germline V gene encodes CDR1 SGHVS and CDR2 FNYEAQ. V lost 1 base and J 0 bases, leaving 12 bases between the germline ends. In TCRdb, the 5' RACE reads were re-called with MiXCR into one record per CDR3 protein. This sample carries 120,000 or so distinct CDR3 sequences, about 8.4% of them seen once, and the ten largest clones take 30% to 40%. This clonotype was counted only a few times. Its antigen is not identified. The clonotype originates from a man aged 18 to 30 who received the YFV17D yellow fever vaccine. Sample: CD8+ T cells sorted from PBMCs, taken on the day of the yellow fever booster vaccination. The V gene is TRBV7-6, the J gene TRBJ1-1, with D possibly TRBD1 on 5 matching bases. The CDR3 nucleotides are TGTGCCAGCAGCTTAGAGGGGCTCGGAATGAACACTGAAGCTTTCTTT. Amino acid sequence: CASSLEGLGMNTEAFF.